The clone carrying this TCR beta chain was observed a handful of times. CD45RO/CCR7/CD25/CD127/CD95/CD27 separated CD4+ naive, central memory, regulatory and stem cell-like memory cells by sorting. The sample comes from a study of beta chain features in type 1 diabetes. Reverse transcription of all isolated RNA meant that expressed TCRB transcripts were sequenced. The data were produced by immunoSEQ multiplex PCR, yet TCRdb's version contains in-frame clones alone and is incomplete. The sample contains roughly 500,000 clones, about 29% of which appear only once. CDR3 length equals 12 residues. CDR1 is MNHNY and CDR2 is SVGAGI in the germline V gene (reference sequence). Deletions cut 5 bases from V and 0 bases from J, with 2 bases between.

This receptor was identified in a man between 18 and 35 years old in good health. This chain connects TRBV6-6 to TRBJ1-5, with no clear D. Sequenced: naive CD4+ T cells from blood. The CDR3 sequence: CASSGSNQPQHF. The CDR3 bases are TGTGCCAGCAGTGGTAGCAATCAGCCCCAGCATTTT.